These 2 T cell receptor beta chains originate from one sample sequenced in a study of response to subunit inactivated influenza vaccine (dated by TCRdb to the late 2010s). The library came from RT-PCR. These reads were obtained on an Illumina HiSeq 2500. The public reads were reprocessed in TCRdb via fastp at Q25 and MiXCR, keeping in-frame beta chains. Every CDR3 protein is listed once, alongside the most common genes and DNA of its rows. The sample yields some 640,000 distinct CDR3 sequences; 14% were counted once. Less than 9% of the sample lies in the top ten. Sequenced here: PBMCs from blood, sampled around two weeks before vaccination. The receptors stem from a man aged 50-59 years who received an inactivated influenza vaccine. Donor details come from another sample of the same person, matched by shared clones.

The sample holds a few counts of this clonotype. This rearrangement joins TRBV3-1 to TRBJ2-1; unclear D gene. Trimming took 0 bases from V and 13 from J, leaving 10 bases between them. This CDR3 spans 12 amino acids. Germline V gene data show CDR1 as LGHDT and CDR2 as YNNKEL (reference sequence). The CDR3 loop reads CASSQETQVQFF. The CDR3 DNA is TGTGCCAGCAGCCAAGAGACTCAGGTTCAGTTCTTC.

This clonotype has more than one count but fewer than ten. The chain links TRBV5-1 to TRBJ2-3; D call uncertain. Germline V gene data show CDR1 as SGHRS and CDR2 as YFSETQ. The CDR3 consists of 15 residues. V was trimmed by 9 bases and J by 6 bases, leaving 23 bases between them. Here the CDR3 DNA reads TGCGCCACCGCCCGAAACGGGCACCTCGAGGATACGCAGTATTTT. Protein sequence: CATARNGHLEDTQYF.